This T cell receptor (beta chain) was identified in a study of immune characterization of retroperitoneal liposarcoma. Unmatched junction bases numbered 5, after V lost 5 bases and J lost 2 bases. This CDR3 has 15 amino acids. Germline V gene sequence: CDR1 SGHVS, CDR2 FQNEAQ. TCRdb used MiXCR to reprocess the PCR reads, holding one entry per CDR3 protein. The sample lists roughly 9,300 distinct CDR3 sequences; 37% were seen once. This clonotype turned up a few times. The clonotype originates from a male donor with retroperitoneal liposarcoma. This chain links TRBV7-8 with TRBJ2-7; 11 bases are shared with TRBD2. The sequenced sample was tumor tissue. CDR3 coding DNA: TGTGCCAGCAGCGCAGGGACTAGCGGAACCTACGAGCAGTACTTC. This encodes CASSAGTSGTYEQYF.